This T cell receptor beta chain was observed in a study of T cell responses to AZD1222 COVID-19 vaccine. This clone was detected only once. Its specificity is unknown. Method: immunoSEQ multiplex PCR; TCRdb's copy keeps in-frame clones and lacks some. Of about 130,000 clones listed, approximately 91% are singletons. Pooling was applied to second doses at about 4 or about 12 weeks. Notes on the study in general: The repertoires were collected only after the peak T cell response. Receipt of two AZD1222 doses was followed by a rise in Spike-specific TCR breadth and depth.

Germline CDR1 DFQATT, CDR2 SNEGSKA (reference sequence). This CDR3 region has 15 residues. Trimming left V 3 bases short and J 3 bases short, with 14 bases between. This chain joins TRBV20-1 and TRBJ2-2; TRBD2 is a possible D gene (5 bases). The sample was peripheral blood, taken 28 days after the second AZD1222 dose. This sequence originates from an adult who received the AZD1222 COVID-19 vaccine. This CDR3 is CSASRGRLDTGELFF. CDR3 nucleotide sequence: TGCAGTGCTAGTCGAGGGAGACTGGACACCGGGGAGCTGTTTTTT.